This record looks at one TCR beta chain sequence and its context. The data stem from a study of response to subunit inactivated influenza vaccine. MiXCR was run by TCRdb on the RT-PCR reads, yielding one entry per CDR3 protein. The sample lists about 570,000 distinct CDR3 sequences, over 9% occurring once. This CDR3 comprises 15 residues. CDR1 and CDR2 (germline): MNHNS, SASEGT. V lost 6 bases and J 2 bases, leaving 16 bases between the germline ends. This sample was also put to use in a study of T cells expressing NK-cell markers. In that study: What made the TCR beta cDNA was 5'RACE template switching with UMIs. Of eight sequenced donors, seven were HCMV-seropositive and one HCMV-seronegative. Sorting was restricted to alpha-beta TCR T cells by an anti-gamma-delta TCR antibody in several experiments. Clones of NKG2C+ T cells that had expanded were of unclear HCMV specificity.

Sequences were derived from PBMCs from blood, sampled on the day of vaccination. This clonotype was sampled from a man over 45 who received an inactivated influenza vaccine. The chain employs TRBV6-1 and TRBJ2-5, with D maybe TRBD2 (5 bases). This CDR3 is CASSTLGGKQETQYF. The CDR3 DNA sequence: TGTGCCAGCAGCACCCTTGGAGGAAAGCAAGAGACCCAGTACTTC.